Listed below are T cell receptor beta chains from one sample, sequenced in a study of early T cells in non-severe SARS-CoV-2 infection. TCRdb re-called the 5' RACE reads through MiXCR, storing one row per CDR3 protein. The table has tens of thousands of distinct CDR3 sequences, roughly 9.7% seen once; the top ten hold 8.5% to 9.5%. The sample was whole blood. The origin of the receptors is an adult who was a healthcare worker with PCR-confirmed SARS-CoV-2 infection or an uninfected control (not recorded which). Each CDR3 is given with its conserved first and last residue. D genes are given only for firm matches. Part of the rows lack a size; the others show once, few, many or a class for expanded clones.

CSVGQGGMNTEAFF	TGCAGCGTTGGGCAGGGGGGGATGAACACTGAAGCTTTCTTT	many	TRBJ1-1	TRBD1	TRBV29-1
CASSPSASHGYTF	TGTGCCAGCAGTCCAAGTGCCAGTCATGGCTACACCTTC	many	TRBJ1-2	-	TRBV12-3/TRBV12-4
CAISGELAGYSYNEQFF	TGTGCCATCAGTGGGGAACTAGCGGGTTACTCCTACAATGAGCAGTTCTTC	-	TRBJ2-1	TRBD2	TRBV10-3
CASSILRTSGADTQYF	TGTGCCAGTAGTATCTTGAGGACTAGCGGCGCAGATACGCAGTATTTT	few	TRBJ2-3	TRBD2	TRBV19
CASSVGISGNPSYNEQFF	TGTGCCAGCAGCGTAGGTATTAGCGGAAATCCTTCCTACAATGAGCAGTTCTTC	many	TRBJ2-1	-	TRBV9
CASSAWDSEQYF	TGTGCCAGCAGTGCCTGGGACAGCGAGCAGTACTTC	once	TRBJ2-7	TRBD1	TRBV6-2/TRBV6-3
CASSVGVTPSGYTF	TGTGCCAGCAGCGTAGGAGTCACGCCGAGCGGCTACACCTTC	many	TRBJ1-2	-	TRBV9
CASSPPSGRAGETQYF	TGTGCCAGCAGCCCCCCTAGCGGGAGGGCCGGAGAGACCCAGTACTTC	-	TRBJ2-5	TRBD2	TRBV7-9
CASSSGSGRGNEQFF	TGTGCCAGCAGCTCGGGTAGCGGGAGAGGTAATGAGCAGTTCTTC	-	TRBJ2-1	TRBD2	TRBV7-2
CASSAAGGPNSPLHF	TGTGCCAGCAGCGCCGCAGGGGGCCCCAATTCACCCCTCCACTTT	-	TRBJ1-6	TRBD1	TRBV9
CASSPAGAGEKLFF	TGTGCCAGCAGCCCGGCGGGGGCAGGGGAAAAACTGTTTTTT	-	TRBJ1-4	-	TRBV5-6
CASSSYSSSYEQYF	TGTGCCAGCAGCTCTTACTCCAGCTCCTACGAGCAGTACTTC	-	TRBJ2-7	-	TRBV7-2
CASSPLVSSTDTQYF	TGTGCCAGCAGCCCACTGGTTTCTAGCACAGATACGCAGTATTTT	-	TRBJ2-3	-	TRBV5-5
CASSSVPLVVGNNEQFF	TGTGCCAGCAGCTCCGTACCCCTGGTGGTAGGAAACAATGAGCAGTTCTTC	many	TRBJ2-1	-	TRBV7-2
CASSERTSGGPYNEQFF	TGTGCCAGCAGTGAGCGGACTAGCGGGGGCCCCTACAATGAGCAGTTCTTC	many	TRBJ2-1	TRBD2	TRBV6-1
CASSYSGGRGTEAFF	TGTGCCAGCAGTTACTCCGGGGGGAGAGGCACTGAAGCTTTCTTT	few	TRBJ1-1	-	TRBV6-5
CASSYGQLANYGYTF	TGTGCCAGCAGTTACGGGCAGTTAGCCAACTATGGCTACACCTTC	many	TRBJ1-2	-	TRBV6-5
CASSLASQDQSGANVLTF	TGCGCCAGCAGCTTGGCCTCTCAGGACCAGTCTGGGGCCAACGTCCTGACTTTC	many	TRBJ2-6	-	TRBV5-1
CSARWGSGNTIYF	TGCAGTGCCCGTTGGGGCTCTGGAAACACCATATATTTT	many	TRBJ1-3	-	TRBV20-1
CASSSPMTSGRGEQFF	TGTGCCAGCAGTTCACCGATGACTAGCGGGAGGGGGGAGCAGTTCTTC	-	TRBJ2-1	TRBD2	TRBV6-6
CASSLVLPNTGELFF	TGTGCCAGCAGCTTAGTACTTCCCAACACCGGGGAGCTGTTTTTT	many	TRBJ2-2	-	TRBV7-9
CASTLGVRTTGANVLTF	TGTGCCAGCACCTTGGGGGTCAGAACAACTGGGGCCAACGTCCTGACTTTC	-	TRBJ2-6	-	TRBV12-3/TRBV12-4
CASSLRGAGNQPQHF	TGTGCCAGCAGCTTAAGGGGGGCTGGCAATCAGCCCCAGCATTTT	many	TRBJ1-5	-	TRBV13
CASSLPRTGGDTQYF	TGTGCCAGCAGCTTGCCCCGGACAGGGGGAGATACGCAGTATTTT	-	TRBJ2-3	TRBD1	TRBV5-4
CASSSPLVGGTDTQYF	TGTGCCAGCAGTTCCCCCCTGGTAGGGGGCACAGATACGCAGTATTTT	many	TRBJ2-3	-	TRBV6-5
CSASKQGVEETQYF	TGCAGTGCTAGCAAACAGGGGGTTGAAGAGACCCAGTACTTC	many	TRBJ2-5	TRBD1	TRBV20-1
CASSLAPPGVNIQYF	TGCGCCAGCAGCTTGGCACCCCCAGGGGTAAACATTCAGTACTTC	few	TRBJ2-4	-	TRBV5-1
CASRRQGNTGELFF	TGTGCCAGCAGAAGGCAGGGCAACACCGGGGAGCTGTTTTTT	many	TRBJ2-2	-	TRBV7-9
CASSQLAVSSEQYF	TGTGCCAGCAGCCAGCTAGCGGTATCCTCCGAGCAGTACTTC	many	TRBJ2-7	TRBD2	TRBV14
CASSLSSHYGYTF	TGTGCCAGCAGTTTAAGCTCCCACTATGGCTACACCTTC	many	TRBJ1-2	-	TRBV12-3/TRBV12-4
CASSSDGYNEQFF	TGTGCCAGCAGCTCGGACGGATACAATGAGCAGTTCTTC	many	TRBJ2-1	-	TRBV7-9
CASSDFKNIQYF	TGTGCCAGCAGTGATTTCAAAAACATTCAGTACTTC	many	TRBJ2-4	-	TRBV2
CASSSTGDEKLFF	TGTGCCAGCAGCTCGACAGGGGATGAAAAACTGTTTTTT	many	TRBJ1-4	TRBD1	TRBV5-4
CASSSDPYSGNTIYF	TGCGCCAGCAGCTCCGACCCCTACTCTGGAAACACCATATATTTT	-	TRBJ1-3	-	TRBV5-1
CASSLYPGTYEQYF	TGTGCCAGCAGTCTATATCCGGGGACCTACGAGCAGTACTTC	many	TRBJ2-7	-	TRBV12-3/TRBV12-4
CASSPGTAPTQPQHF	TGTGCCAGCAGTCCCGGGACAGCACCGACGCAGCCCCAGCATTTT	many	TRBJ1-5	TRBD1	TRBV2
CASMRVAKNIQYF	TGTGCCAGCATGAGGGTAGCCAAAAACATTCAGTACTTC	few	TRBJ2-4	-	TRBV7-9
CAWIRGTEAFF	TGTGCCTGGATCCGGGGAACTGAAGCTTTCTTT	-	TRBJ1-1	-	TRBV30
CSVEGGRGVQGTQYF	TGCAGCGTTGAAGGGGGAAGGGGGGTGCAAGGGACCCAGTACTTC	few	TRBJ2-5	-	TRBV29-1
CASSLDGYGLADTQYF	TGTGCCAGCAGCTTAGACGGGTACGGACTCGCAGATACGCAGTATTTT	many	TRBJ2-3	-	TRBV11-2
CSGGGPTEAFF	TGCAGCGGGGGGGGGCCCACTGAAGCTTTCTTT	many	TRBJ1-1	-	TRBV29-1
CASGGPGIGELFF	TGTGCCAGCGGGGGCCCGGGAATCGGGGAGCTGTTTTTT	few	TRBJ2-2	-	TRBV19
CASSPWGAVGRTQYF	TGTGCCAGCAGCCCTTGGGGAGCCGTCGGAAGAACCCAGTACTTC	many	TRBJ2-5	-	TRBV7-9
CASSSGQAHEQYF	TGTGCCAGCAGCTCCGGACAGGCCCACGAGCAGTACTTC	many	TRBJ2-7	TRBD1	TRBV28
CASSFRLAGGYEQYF	TGTGCCAGCAGCTTCAGACTAGCGGGAGGTTACGAGCAGTACTTC	few	TRBJ2-7	TRBD2	TRBV7-2
CASSLGGSTNEKLFF	TGTGCCAGCAGCTTAGGGGGATCAACTAATGAAAAACTGTTTTTT	few	TRBJ1-4	-	TRBV11-2